This T cell receptor beta chain was observed in a study of T-cell memory formation after mild COVID-19. This clonotype turned up a few times. TCRdb recomputed calls from the 5' RACE reads with MiXCR, one row per CDR3 protein. This table holds under 400,000 distinct CDR3 sequences, over 20% found once. Germline V gene sequence: CDR1 LGHNA, CDR2 YSLEER. The CDR3 is 12 amino acids. Trimming stripped 3 bases from V and 5 bases from J, with 5 bases between. The J gene is TRBJ2-1, the V gene TRBV4-3; no clear D. Sequenced input: PBMCs or a T cell subset sorted from them (not recorded which). This TCR came from an adult woman who had mild COVID-19 (a few samples of this study predate the infection). Cell type and time point are not known. CDR3 loop: CASSQIHNEQFF. The CDR3 nucleotides are TGCGCCAGCAGCCAGATACACAATGAGCAGTTCTTC.